This T cell receptor (beta chain) was captured in a study of T cell responses to AZD1222 COVID-19 vaccine. TCRdb's table, derived via immunoSEQ multiplex PCR, lists solely in-frame clones and lacks some. The sample has 98,000 or so clones, about nine tenths seen once; the top ten hold around 3.3%. This clone was counted once. The CDR3 spans 16 residues. The germline gives CDR1 PRHDT, CDR2 FYEKMQ (reference sequence). V shed 4 bases and J shed 4 bases, with 14 bases lying between them. The clonotype was recovered from an adult in good health. This sample comprised peripheral blood, obtained on day 0 of MenACWY control vaccination. The chain combines TRBV13 with TRBJ1-6; D is perhaps TRBD1 (6 bases). CDR3 amino acids: CASSSRTASYNSPLHF. The CDR3 region has the DNA TGTGCCAGCAGCTCCAGGACAGCCTCTTATAATTCACCCCTCCACTTT.